One and the same sample provided the 29 T cell receptor beta chains below, sequenced in a study of shared T cell receptors in the human thymus. Clones were read by immunoSEQ multiplex PCR, and TCRdb kept only the in-frame ones, dropping some. The sample gives over 65,000 clones, about 95% of which show up once; roughly 0.033% is in the top ten. The sample taken for sequencing was thymocytes. These receptors were taken from a human donor.

J is TRBJ1-2 and V is TRBV13; no clear D. The CDR3 extends over 14 amino acids. The V end was cut by 2 bases, the J end by 2 bases, with 9 bases between. CDR1 and CDR2 (germline): PRHDT, FYEKMQ (reference sequence). Here the CDR3 reads CASSLCLLNYGYTF. CDR3 nucleotide sequence: TGTGCCAGCAGCTTATGTCTACTCAACTATGGCTACACCTTC. The variable domain in full, completed from reference TRBV13 and TRBJ1-2, reads AAGVIQSPRHLIKEKRETATLKCYPIPRHDTVYWYQQGPGQDPQFLISFYEKMQSDKGSIPDRFSAQQFSDYHSELNMSSLELGDSALYFCASSLCLLNYGYTFGSGTRLTVV.

This clone was picked up one time. The V gene is TRBV28, the J gene TRBJ1-1, with D unresolved. Germline V gene sequence: CDR1 MDHEN, CDR2 SYDVKM. Trimming cost V 10 bases and J 1 base, with 16 bases left between them. CDR3 length equals 14 residues. CDR3 DNA sequence: TGTGCCATCTCAAGCCCCGGACGGAACACTGAAGCTTTCTTT. This encodes CAISSPGRNTEAFF.

This chain uses TRBV5-6 with TRBJ2-1; D not resolved. Trimming shortened V by 3 bases and J by 3 bases, and 10 bases separated the two germline ends. The CDR3 totals 14 residues. Germline assignment: CDR1 SGHDT and CDR2 YYEEEE. The CDR3 DNA sequence: TGTGCCAGCAGCTCCTTTCTTCTCTACAATGAGCAGTTCTTC. It is translated as CASSSFLLYNEQFF. The full variable domain, completed using reference TRBV5-6 and TRBJ2-1, is DAGVTQSPTHLIKTRGQQVTLRCSPKSGHDTVSWYQQALGQGPQFIFQYYEEEERQRGNFPDRFSGHQFPNYSSELNVNALLLGDSALYLCASSSFLLYNEQFFGPGTRLTVL.

This CDR3 is CASTLTGAGYEQYF. The CDR3, as DNA: TGTGCCAGCACCCTGACAGGGGCGGGCTACGAGCAGTACTTC. This sequence joins TRBV6-1 and TRBJ2-7; TRBD1 matches at 8 bases. The CDR3 loop spans 14 amino acids. V trimming: 7 bases; J trimming: 3 bases; junction bases outside the gene matches: 8. The V gene's germline CDR1 is MNHNS and CDR2 SASEGT.

This chain links TRBV7-9 with TRBJ2-7, with D perhaps matching TRBD1 (5 bases). Germline-derived CDR1 and CDR2 are SEHNR and FQNEAQ (reference sequence). Trimming removed 5 bases at V and 2 bases at J, with 10 bases between. The CDR3 length is 13 residues. CDR3 coding DNA: TGTGCCAGCAGCCTGGACACCCCCTACGAGCAGTACTTC. This sequence encodes CASSLDTPYEQYF. Looking up the rest from reference TRBV7-9 and TRBJ2-7 gives the full variable domain: DTGVSQNPRHKITKRGQNVTFRCDPISEHNRLYWYRQTLGQGPEFLTYFQNEAQLEKSRLLSDRFSAERPKGSFSTLEIQRTEQGDSAMYLCASSLDTPYEQYFGPGTRLTVT.

The chain is built from TRBV28 and TRBJ1-2; TRBD1 is a possible D gene (6 bases). Trimming shortened V by 6 bases and J by 7 bases, and 21 bases separated the two germline ends. CDR3 length: 15 residues. Per the germline V gene, CDR1 is MDHEN and CDR2 is SYDVKM. CDR3 sequence: CASSQETGLGSGYTF. The CDR3 DNA is TGTGCCAGCAGCCAAGAGACAGGCCTCGGGAGTGGCTACACCTTC.

The chain carries TRBV19 and TRBJ1-4; D gene ambiguous. Germline V lookup: CDR1 LNHDA, CDR2 SQIVND (reference sequence). Trimming removed 4 bases at V and 3 bases at J, with 9 bases between. This CDR3 has 14 amino acids. This CDR3 reads CASSRSDSNEKLFF. The CDR3 bases are TGTGCCAGTAGTAGGTCGGACTCTAATGAAAAACTGTTTTTT.

The J gene is TRBJ1-4, the V gene TRBV7-2, with D perhaps matching TRBD1 (5 bases). The CDR3 loop spans 18 amino acids. Trimming stripped 3 bases from V and 0 bases from J, with 17 bases between. Germline assignment: CDR1 SGHTA and CDR2 FQGNSA. The CDR3 region is CASSFHMRRGTTNEKLFF. In DNA, the CDR3 is TGTGCCAGCAGCTTCCACATGCGGAGGGGTACAACTAATGAAAAACTGTTTTTT.

The V and J genes are TRBV5-6 and TRBJ2-5; D perhaps matches TRBD2 (6 bases). The V and J ends lost 2 bases and 4 bases respectively, with 21 bases between them. The germline V gene encodes CDR1 SGHDT and CDR2 YYEEEE. This CDR3 region has 17 residues. CDR3 residues: CASSFVIPGLDGETQYF. The DNA of the CDR3 is TGTGCCAGCAGCTTTGTGATTCCGGGACTCGACGGAGAGACCCAGTACTTC.

This clone was detected a few times. The chain links TRBV5-1 to TRBJ1-2; D unclear. Germline loops: CDR1 SGHRS, CDR2 YFSETQ. The CDR3 contains 18 residues. V lost 2 bases to trimming and J lost 1 base, with 21 bases between them. CDR3 residues: CASSLNPRDGAINYGYTF. In nucleotides, the CDR3 is TGCGCCAGCAGCTTAAACCCACGGGATGGAGCCATTAACTATGGCTACACCTTC.

A single count supports this clone. J is TRBJ1-4 and V is TRBV4-3; D remains ambiguous. CDR3 length: 15 residues. In germline, CDR1 is LGHNA, CDR2 YSLEER. V was trimmed by 0 bases and J by 8 bases, leaving 13 bases between them. CDR3 bases: TGCGCCAGCAGCCAAGAAGAGCGGGTTGGAGAAAAACTGTTTTTT. Protein product: CASSQEERVGEKLFF.

CDR3 sequence (DNA): TGTGCCAGCAGCGATAAAAGGGACAGGGGGCCACAAACGTTCTATGGCTACACCTTC. Translation gives CASSDKRDRGPQTFYGYTF. This chain uses TRBV5-6 with TRBJ1-2, with 12 bases identical to TRBD1. Looked up from germline, CDR1 is SGHDT and CDR2 is YYEEEE. Trimming at V came to 4 bases and at J to 4 bases, leaving 17 bases not matched to a gene. The CDR3 runs to 19 residues.

V is TRBV5-4 and J is TRBJ2-1; a possible D gene is TRBD2 (5 bases). Germline assignment: CDR1 SGHNT and CDR2 YYREEE (reference sequence). V lost 2 bases and J 0 bases, leaving 15 bases between the germline ends. This CDR3 is 17 amino acids long. In DNA, the CDR3 is TGTGCCAGCAGCTTTTCGAGTAAGCGGAGCTCCTACAATGAGCAGTTCTTC. Translated: CASSFSSKRSSYNEQFF.

V is TRBV29-1 and J is TRBJ2-2; perhaps TRBD2 as D (6 bases). Germline CDR1 SQVTM, CDR2 ANQGSEA. This CDR3 contains 13 residues. V dropped 7 bases and J dropped 8 bases, with 17 bases sitting between them. The CDR3 sequence is CSAPMEGQGELFF. The DNA for the CDR3 is TGCAGCGCCCCCATGGAGGGCCAGGGGGAGCTGTTTTTT.

The rearrangement links TRBV4-3 to TRBJ2-3; 12 nucleotides agree with TRBD2. The V segment lost 3 bases and the J segment 4 bases; nucleotides outside the gene matches: 8. Germline-derived CDR1 and CDR2 are LGHNA and YSLEER. The CDR3 length is 17 residues. CDR3 in amino acids: CASSHHPLAGGSDTQYF. The CDR3 nucleotides are TGCGCCAGCAGCCACCATCCCCTAGCGGGGGGGTCAGATACGCAGTATTTT.

To note about this clone: Other DNA sequences of this sample code for an identical CDR3. The V gene is TRBV20-1, the J gene TRBJ2-5; D unclear. The germline CDR1 and CDR2 sequences are DFQATT and SNEGSKA (reference sequence). V was pared by 3 bases and J by 2 bases, with 4 bases between. The CDR3 is 11 residues long. CDR3 DNA sequence: TGCAGTGCTAGGAGTCAAGAGACCCAGTACTTC. As protein: CSARSQETQYF.

The chain combines TRBV7-2 with TRBJ2-7; D ambiguous. Germline V CDR1 and CDR2: SGHTA, FQGNSA. There are 15 residues in the CDR3. Trimming took 5 bases from V and 0 from J, leaving 14 bases between them. The CDR3: CASSRVGEYSYEQYF. Here the CDR3 DNA reads TGTGCCAGCAGCCGAGTAGGAGAGTACTCCTACGAGCAGTACTTC.

The chain joins TRBV7-2 to TRBJ2-3; D perhaps matches TRBD1 (5 bases). Germline lookup yields CDR1 SGHTA and CDR2 FQGNSA. Between the trimmed V and J ends, which lost 0 bases and 8 bases, there was a span of 9 bases. The CDR3 is made up of 13 amino acids. The CDR3 DNA reads TGTGCCAGCAGCTTAGCGCGTAGGGGTACGCAGTATTTT. It encodes CASSLARRGTQYF.

As concerns this clone: Additional DNA sequences in this sample encode the identical CDR3. The V and J genes are TRBV7-8 and TRBJ1-1; D is unresolved. The CDR3 extends over 15 amino acids. V was trimmed by 1 base and J by 1 base, leaving 10 bases between them. Germline lookup yields CDR1 SGHVS and CDR2 FQNEAQ. DNA for the CDR3: TGTGCCAGCAGCTTAGTGGCAGGCCCGAACACTGAAGCTTTCTTT. This sequence encodes CASSLVAGPNTEAFF.

In DNA form, the CDR3 reads TGTGCCAGCAGCGCGGGACTAGCTCTCGAGCAGTACTTC. Its translation is CASSAGLALEQYF. The rearrangement uses TRBV9 and TRBJ2-7; 9 nucleotides match TRBD2. CDR1 and CDR2 from the germline V gene are SGDLS and YYNGEE. Losses at the gene ends were 3 bases for V and 6 bases for J; bases not matched to a gene: 4. This CDR3 spans 13 amino acids.

This sequence joins TRBV9 and TRBJ2-5; D remains unclear. The CDR3 extends over 16 amino acids. Looked up from germline, CDR1 is SGDLS and CDR2 is YYNGEE. V was pared by 0 bases and J by 1 base, with 13 bases between. CDR3 region: CASSVAWETLQETQYF. CDR3 nucleotide sequence: TGTGCCAGCAGCGTAGCTTGGGAAACCCTCCAAGAGACCCAGTACTTC.

This clone was counted a single time. The chain couples TRBV6-1 to TRBJ1-4; 10 bases agree with TRBD1. This CDR3 region has 17 residues. Trimming took 3 bases from V and 7 from J; bases not matched to a gene: 11. The germline V gene encodes CDR1 MNHNS and CDR2 SASEGT. The chain's CDR3 is CASSDSGTGEFCEKLFF. Here the CDR3 DNA reads TGTGCCAGCAGTGATTCCGGGACAGGGGAGTTTTGTGAAAAACTGTTTTTT.

This clone appeared once. The CDR3 DNA is TGTGCCACCAGCACTTCCTCTAGCGGACAGGGGGTGAGGATTGAAGAGACCCAGTACTTC. Translated, it gives CATSTSSSGQGVRIEETQYF. The rearrangement uses TRBV15 and TRBJ2-5; 10 positions agree with TRBD1. J lost 3 bases, V lost 4 bases, and 20 bases had no gene match. The CDR3 has 20 amino acids. Germline CDR1 and CDR2: LNHNV and YYDKDF (reference sequence).

The rearrangement joins TRBV6-1 to TRBJ2-3, with a possible D match to TRBD2 (7 bases). The germline V and J ends were trimmed by 3 bases and 0 bases, with 25 bases remaining between them. CDR3 size: 20 residues. Germline V gene lookup returns CDR1 MNHNS and CDR2 SASEGT. The CDR3 region has the DNA TGTGCCAGCAGTGACGGAATTGGGGGGGGCGACCTACTTAGCACAGATACGCAGTATTTT. Its protein product is CASSDGIGGGDLLSTDTQYF.

The V gene is TRBV27, the J gene TRBJ2-5; 9 nucleotides align to TRBD1. The CDR3 spans 16 residues. Germline CDR1 MNHEY, CDR2 SMNVEV (reference sequence). The ends lost 6 bases at V and 0 bases at J; junction bases unmatched: 8. The CDR3 reads CASRIQGAGYQETQYF. CDR3 nucleotides: TGTGCCAGCAGAATACAGGGGGCGGGATACCAAGAGACCCAGTACTTC.

CDR3 DNA sequence: TGTGCCAGCAGTACACACCGGGACAGGGAGGTCGGTAACACTGAAGCTTTCTTT. Its protein is CASSTHRDREVGNTEAFF. V usage is TRBV27 and J usage is TRBJ1-1; TRBD1 matches at 9 bases. Looked up from germline, CDR1 is MNHEY and CDR2 is SMNVEV (reference sequence). J was trimmed by 2 bases and V by 5 bases; bases with no gene match: 15. This CDR3 contains 18 residues.

The chain employs TRBV5-4 and TRBJ1-6; a weak D match, TRBD1 (6 bases). CDR3 size: 18 residues. The V end was cut by 2 bases, the J end by 0 bases, with 15 bases between. The germline gives CDR1 SGHNT, CDR2 YYREEE (reference sequence). This CDR3 reads CASSFRTATSSYNSPLHF. The CDR3 nucleotides read TGTGCCAGCAGCTTTAGGACAGCCACAAGCTCCTATAATTCACCCCTCCACTTT.

A single count supports this clone. The chain employs TRBV12-5 and TRBJ2-1; D is possibly TRBD1 (6 bases). The V and J ends lost 3 bases and 9 bases respectively, with 9 bases between them. Germline values: CDR1 LGHNT, CDR2 FRNRAP. The CDR3 is 12 residues long. The CDR3 DNA follows: TGTGCTAGTGGTTTTTTAGGGGGTGAGCAGTTCTTC. This translates into CASGFLGGEQFF.

The rearrangement links TRBV11-2 to TRBJ2-3; D is uncertain. The germline gives CDR1 SGHAT, CDR2 FQNNGV. There are 14 residues in the CDR3. V lost 4 bases and J 2 bases, leaving 10 bases between the germline ends. For the CDR3, the DNA is TGTGCCAGCAGCTCCCCCTCGTTCACAGATACGCAGTATTTT. Protein: CASSSPSFTDTQYF.